The 31 T cell receptor beta chains below were found in one sample sequenced in a study of T cell changes during pregnancy in multiple sclerosis. Profiling relied on immunoSEQ multiplex PCR, and the TCRdb table lists in-frame clones only, not all of them. The sample records 90,000 or so clones, roughly 90% being singletons. The sequencing used peripheral blood, collected before pregnancy. The receptors were sampled from a female donor with multiple sclerosis, enrolled in a pregnancy study.

This sequence joins TRBV6-5 and TRBJ1-2, with D tentatively TRBD1 (5 bases). V shed 2 bases and J shed 6 bases, with 10 bases lying between them. Germline V gene data show CDR1 as MNHEY and CDR2 as SVGAGI. This CDR3 is built from 13 residues. This CDR3 reads CASSYQGLNGYTF. Here the CDR3 DNA reads TGTGCCAGCAGTTACCAGGGTTTGAATGGCTACACCTTC.

V usage is TRBV19 and J usage is TRBJ2-7; 10 bases are shared with TRBD1. The CDR3 runs 15 residues. From germline, CDR1 is LNHDA and CDR2 SQIVND (reference sequence). The J segment lost 3 bases and the V segment lost 4 bases, leaving 6 bases of the junction unmatched. Here the CDR3 reads CASSRADRGIYEQYF. The CDR3 DNA reads TGTGCCAGTAGTAGGGCGGACAGGGGGATCTACGAGCAGTACTTC.

The chain joins TRBV18 to TRBJ1-3; D is undetermined. The CDR3 has 18 residues. Germline V gene lookup returns CDR1 KGHSH and CDR2 LQKENI. V was shortened by 4 bases and J by 0 bases, with 19 bases between the two germline ends. CDR3 region: CASSLYGSGLSSGNTIYF. In DNA, the CDR3 is TGTGCCAGCTCACTATACGGATCCGGACTGAGCTCTGGAAACACCATATATTTT.

This chain links TRBV9 with TRBJ1-4; 7 bases align to TRBD1. This CDR3 region has 15 residues. Germline assignment: CDR1 SGDLS and CDR2 YYNGEE. Trimming cost V 3 bases and J 7 bases; bases outside gene matches: 9. The CDR3: CASSARQGGGEKLFF. The CDR3 DNA sequence: TGTGCCAGCAGCGCCAGACAGGGTGGGGGTGAAAAACTGTTTTTT.

V and J are TRBV2 and TRBJ1-1; no clear D. The CDR3 has 11 residues. Germline CDR1 reads SNHLY; CDR2 reads FYNNEI. V was clipped by 8 bases and J by 7 bases, with 11 bases between them. CDR3 coding DNA: TGTGCCAGCGTTATAAAGCTTGAAGCTTTCTTT. This gives the protein CASVIKLEAFF.

The chain carries TRBV4-2 and TRBJ1-5; 9 bases line up with TRBD1. CDR1 LGHNA and CDR2 YNFKEQ come from the germline V gene. The CDR3 extends over 17 amino acids. With V trimmed by 0 bases and J by 2 bases, 5 bases remained unmatched. The CDR3 sequence is CASSQDIGDRGNQPQHF. CDR3 bases: TGTGCCAGCAGCCAAGATATTGGGGACAGGGGCAATCAGCCCCAGCATTTT.

A single count supports this clone. V usage is TRBV20-1 and J usage is TRBJ2-1, with D possibly being TRBD2 (5 bases). The V end lost 6 bases, the J end lost 12 bases, and 15 bases lay between the germline ends. This CDR3 spans 11 amino acids. Per the germline V gene, CDR1 is DFQATT and CDR2 is SNEGSKA (reference sequence). DNA for the CDR3: TGCAGTGCCCAGAAGGAGGTGGGGCAGTTCTTC. Amino acids: CSAQKEVGQFF.

The rearrangement links TRBV6-5 to TRBJ2-3, with 8 bases that match TRBD2. The germline gives CDR1 MNHEY, CDR2 SVGAGI. V lost 3 bases and J lost 4; bases outside the gene matches: 6. The CDR3 is made up of 15 amino acids. The CDR3 spells CASSYSGEFPDTQYF. The CDR3 nucleotides are TGTGCCAGCAGTTATAGCGGGGAGTTCCCAGATACGCAGTATTTT.

DNA for the CDR3: TGTGCCAGCAGTCATGAGTGGACAGGGGATTATACCACTGAAGCTTTCTTT. Residues: CASSHEWTGDYTTEAFF. V gene TRBV2 combines with J gene TRBJ1-1, with 9 bases matching TRBD1. The CDR3 is made up of 17 amino acids. Germline CDR1 and CDR2: SNHLY and FYNNEI. V shed 5 bases, J shed 4 bases, and the junction held 14 bases outside the gene matches.

V gene TRBV28 combines with J gene TRBJ2-7, with TRBD1 as a possible D gene (5 bases). The CDR3 length is 14 residues. Germline CDR1 is MDHEN and CDR2 is SYDVKM. V gave up 2 bases and J gave up 3 bases, with 11 bases separating them. The CDR3 loop is CASSLRQGDYEQYF. The CDR3 DNA is TGTGCCAGCAGTTTAAGGCAGGGCGACTACGAGCAGTACTTC. The complete variable domain, with remaining parts taken from reference TRBV28 and TRBJ2-7, reads DVKVTQSSRYLVKRTGEKVFLECVQDMDHENMFWYRQDPGLGLRLIYFSYDVKMKEKGDIPEGYSVSREKKERFSLILESASTNQTSMYLCASSLRQGDYEQYFGPGTRLTVT.

CDR3 region: CASSLDRGTDTQYF. The CDR3, as DNA: TGTGCCAGCAGCTTAGATCGAGGGACAGATACGCAGTATTTT. This chain connects TRBV11-2 to TRBJ2-3; possible D gene TRBD2, 5 bases. Trimming stripped 0 bases from V and 3 bases from J, with 7 bases between. The germline V gene has CDR1 SGHAT and CDR2 FQNNGV. The CDR3 runs to 14 residues.

The chain couples TRBV9 to TRBJ2-3; tentative D call: TRBD2 (6 bases). CDR3 length equals 15 residues. The V and J ends lost 4 bases and 3 bases respectively, with 15 bases between them. Germline V gene sequence: CDR1 SGDLS, CDR2 YYNGEE. This chain's CDR3 is CASSLSSGVTDTQYF. In nucleotides, the CDR3 is TGTGCCAGCAGCCTCTCGTCGGGAGTTACAGATACGCAGTATTTT. Looking up the rest from reference TRBV9 and TRBJ2-3 gives the full variable domain: DSGVTQTPKHLITATGQRVTLRCSPRSGDLSVYWYQQSLDQGLQFLIQYYNGEERAKGNILERFSAQQFPDLHSELNLSSLELGDSALYFCASSLSSGVTDTQYFGPGTRLTVL.

The V call is TRBV6-4, the J call TRBJ1-6, with D unclear. Germline V gene lookup returns CDR1 MRHNA and CDR2 SNTAGT. The CDR3 has 15 amino acids. The V end lost 6 bases, the J end lost 1 base, and 10 bases lay between the germline ends. CDR3 in amino acids: CASRPSGSYNSPLHF. CDR3 coding DNA: TGTGCCAGCAGGCCTTCGGGGTCCTATAATTCACCCCTCCACTTT.

This rearrangement joins TRBV15 to TRBJ1-4; maybe TRBD1 (6 bases). CDR3 length equals 15 residues. Germline CDR1 reads LNHNV; CDR2 reads YYDKDF (reference sequence). V lost 3 bases, J lost 8 bases, and 16 bases lay in between. The CDR3, as DNA: TGTGCCACCAGCAGGCGGACGACAGGCCGAGAAAAACTGTTTTTT. Translated, it gives CATSRRTTGREKLFF.

The chain is built from TRBV7-2 and TRBJ1-1, with TRBD1 identical over 10 bases. The CDR3 length is 14 residues. CDR1 is SGHTA and CDR2 is FQGNSA in the germline V gene. Trimming cost V 0 bases and J 6 bases; bases outside gene matches: 1. DNA of the CDR3: TGTGCCAGCAGCTTAGCGACAGGGGGCTCTGAAGCTTTCTTT. As protein: CASSLATGGSEAFF.

This rearrangement joins TRBV5-1 to TRBJ2-7; D unclear. Per the germline V gene, CDR1 is SGHRS and CDR2 is YFSETQ. V lost 2 bases to trimming and J lost 0 bases, with 6 bases between them. The CDR3 runs to 13 residues. CDR3 amino acids: CASSFIRSYEQYF. DNA of the CDR3: TGCGCCAGCAGCTTTATCCGCTCCTACGAGCAGTACTTC.

For this clone: The sample carries other DNA sequences with the same CDR3. The chain employs TRBV5-1 and TRBJ2-7; D might be TRBD2 (5 bases). Germline CDR1 reads SGHRS; CDR2 reads YFSETQ. The V gene lost 0 bases and the J gene lost 3 bases, with 10 bases spanning the gap. The CDR3 covers 14 residues. CDR3 protein: CASSLAGTNYEQYF. The CDR3 coding sequence is TGCGCCAGCAGCTTGGCGGGAACTAACTACGAGCAGTACTTC.

In this sample, this clone turned up a few times. The chain recombines TRBV11-2 with TRBJ2-1; 11 bases match TRBD1. This CDR3 spans 14 amino acids. Germline CDR1 and CDR2: SGHAT and FQNNGV. V was clipped by 2 bases and J by 10 bases; unmatched bases: 4. CDR3 protein: CASSLLGQGGEQFF. DNA for the CDR3: TGTGCCAGCAGCTTACTGGGACAGGGGGGGGAGCAGTTCTTC.

The rearrangement uses TRBV7-8 and TRBJ2-3, with a weak D call TRBD2 (5 bases). Trimming removed 2 bases from V and 4 bases from J, with 7 bases in between. The CDR3 sequence is 13 residues long. From germline, CDR1 is SGHVS and CDR2 FQNEAQ. The CDR3 sequence is CASSLRGPDTQYF. CDR3 nucleotide sequence: TGTGCCAGCAGCTTACGAGGGCCAGATACGCAGTATTTT.

This chain joins TRBV7-3 and TRBJ1-1, with D hard to call. Trimming took 0 bases from V and 0 from J, leaving 2 bases between them. Germline V CDR1 and CDR2: SGHTA, FQGTGA. The CDR3 has 13 residues. DNA for the CDR3: TGTGCCAGCAGCTTAACCATGAACACTGAAGCTTTCTTT. Translated: CASSLTMNTEAFF.

V usage is TRBV7-3 and J usage is TRBJ2-5; D gene ambiguous. The CDR3 length is 15 residues. Germline-derived CDR1 and CDR2 are SGHTA and FQGTGA. With 5 bases removed from V and 0 bases from J, the gap between germline ends came to 13 bases. The CDR3 spells CASSPTADYQETQYF. DNA for the CDR3: TGTGCCAGCAGCCCCACGGCCGACTACCAAGAGACCCAGTACTTC. The entire variable domain, with the rest obtained from reference TRBV7-3 and TRBJ2-5, is as follows: GAGVSQTPSNKVTEKGKYVELRCDPISGHTALYWYRQSLGQGPEFLIYFQGTGAADDSGLPNDRFFAVRPEGSVSTLKIQRTERGDSAVYLCASSPTADYQETQYFGPGTRLLVL.

This clone was detected only a few times. The chain recombines TRBV5-4 with TRBJ1-2; TRBD1 aligns across 8 bases. Looked up from germline, CDR1 is SGHNT and CDR2 is YYREEE (reference sequence). Trimming removed 0 bases from V and 7 bases from J; junction bases left unmatched: 8. This CDR3 is 15 amino acids long. CDR3 region: CASSLANRGKGGYTF. CDR3 DNA: TGTGCCAGCAGCTTGGCCAACAGGGGGAAGGGTGGCTACACCTTC.

V gene TRBV4-2 combines with J gene TRBJ1-1, with D perhaps matching TRBD1 (5 bases). The CDR3 contains 14 residues. V was pared by 1 base and J by 3 bases, with 9 bases between. Germline V gene data show CDR1 as LGHNA and CDR2 as YNFKEQ. The CDR3 reads CASSQGGRDTEAFF. CDR3 in DNA: TGTGCCAGCAGCCAAGGGGGGAGGGACACTGAAGCTTTCTTT.

This chain joins TRBV27 and TRBJ1-4; D is undetermined. Germline V gene data show CDR1 as MNHEY and CDR2 as SMNVEV (reference sequence). The CDR3 runs to 14 residues. With 6 bases removed from V and 0 bases from J, the gap between germline ends came to 8 bases. CDR3 in amino acids: CASRMTATNEKLFF. The CDR3 DNA follows: TGTGCCAGCAGGATGACTGCAACTAATGAAAAACTGTTTTTT.

Remarks on this clone: In the same sample, other DNA sequences code for this CDR3. The CDR3, as DNA: TGTGCCAGCAGTGAACAGGGGGGCACTGAAGCTTTCTTT. It yields the protein CASSEQGGTEAFF. This rearrangement joins TRBV2 to TRBJ1-1, with 7 bases that match TRBD1. V lost 2 bases to trimming and J lost 4 bases; unmatched junction nucleotides: 1. This CDR3 spans 13 amino acids. Germline CDR1 SNHLY, CDR2 FYNNEI.

The chain combines TRBV20-1 with TRBJ1-2; D unresolved. CDR3 length equals 10 residues. The germline V and J ends were trimmed by 7 bases and 6 bases, with 9 bases remaining between them. Germline V gives CDR1 DFQATT, CDR2 SNEGSKA (reference sequence). The CDR3 DNA follows: TGCAGTGTCCTCTCGGATGGCTACACCTTC. As protein: CSVLSDGYTF.

This chain links TRBV7-2 with TRBJ2-5, with TRBD2 as a possible D gene (6 bases). The V and J ends lost 6 bases and 4 bases respectively, with 12 bases between them. Per germline, CDR1 SGHTA and CDR2 FQGNSA. The CDR3 covers 13 residues. The DNA of the CDR3 is TGTGCCAGCAGAAGACTAGTAGGAGAGACCCAGTACTTC. This encodes CASRRLVGETQYF. The full variable domain, with the rest looked up from reference TRBV7-2 and TRBJ2-5, is GAGVSQSPSNKVTEKGKDVELRCDPISGHTALYWYRQSLGQGLEFLIYFQGNSAPDKSGLPSDRFSAERTGGSVSTLTIQRTQQEDSAVYLCASRRLVGETQYFGPGTRLLVL.

The chain links TRBV7-6 to TRBJ1-1; TRBD1 matches 10 bases. Germline V gene data show CDR1 as SGHVS and CDR2 as FNYEAQ. The CDR3 covers 17 residues. V lost 0 bases to trimming and J lost 3 bases; unmatched junction nucleotides: 7. Here the CDR3 DNA reads TGTGCCAGCAGCTTAGCGGGCATGGGACAGGGGTACACTGAAGCTTTCTTT. It yields the protein CASSLAGMGQGYTEAFF. The full variable domain, in which reference TRBV7-6 and TRBJ1-1 provide the parts outside the CDR3, is GAGVSQSPRYKVTKRGQDVALRCDPISGHVSLYWYRQALGQGPEFLTYFNYEAQQDKSGLPNDRFSAERPEGSISTLTIQRTEQRDSAMYRCASSLAGMGQGYTEAFFGQGTRLTVV.

The table lists this clone with a count of one. The chain uses TRBV6-4 and TRBJ2-1; 12 bases match TRBD1. This CDR3 has 16 residues. The V gene end was trimmed by 6 bases and the J gene end by 7 bases; junction bases not matched to a gene: 10. The germline gives CDR1 MRHNA, CDR2 SNTAGT. The CDR3 DNA is TGTGCCAGCAGCCACTCCGGGACAGGGGGCTCTAATGAGCAGTTCTTC. It yields the protein CASSHSGTGGSNEQFF.

V usage is TRBV5-3 and J usage is TRBJ2-2, with 12 bases lining up with TRBD1. TRBV5-3 is an ORF; its function is uncertain. The V gene end was trimmed by 3 bases and the J gene end by 3 bases; junction bases not matched to a gene: 6. The CDR3 is made up of 17 amino acids. CDR3 sequence (DNA): TGTGCCAGAAGCTCCCGGGACAGGGGGCCGCACACCGGGGAGCTGTTTTTT. Amino acids: CARSSRDRGPHTGELFF.

The table lists this clone with a count of one. The rearrangement joins TRBV4-3 to TRBJ1-2; tentative D call: TRBD1 (5 bases). The germline gives CDR1 LGHNA, CDR2 YSLEER. Trimming cost V 4 bases and J 4 bases, with 16 bases left between them. CDR3 length: 15 amino acids. CDR3 coding DNA: TGCGCCAGCAGCCCAGGCCCCAGGGTCGGCTATGGCTACACCTTC. Translating gives CASSPGPRVGYGYTF.